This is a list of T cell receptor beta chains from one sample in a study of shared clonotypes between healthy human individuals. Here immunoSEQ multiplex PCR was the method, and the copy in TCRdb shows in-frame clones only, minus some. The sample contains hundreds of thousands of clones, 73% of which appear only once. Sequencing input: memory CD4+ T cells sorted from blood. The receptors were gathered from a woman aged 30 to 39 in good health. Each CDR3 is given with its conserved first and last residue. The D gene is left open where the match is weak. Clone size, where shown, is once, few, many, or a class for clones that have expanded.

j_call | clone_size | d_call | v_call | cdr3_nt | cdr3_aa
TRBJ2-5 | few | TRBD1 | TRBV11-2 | TGTGCCAGCAGCTTAGTTTTGGGACAGGGCGGAGAGACCCAGTACTTC | CASSLVLGQGGETQYF
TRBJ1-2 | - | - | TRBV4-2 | TGTGCCAGCAGCTCGCAGGGGTATAACTATGGCTACACCTTC | CASSSQGYNYGYTF
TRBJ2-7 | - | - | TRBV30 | TGTGCCTGGAGTGGTTCAGCCAGGAGCTCCTACGAGCAGTACTTC | CAWSGSARSSYEQYF
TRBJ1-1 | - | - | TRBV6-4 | TGTGCCAGCAGCGTCCAACCTGGACGGAACACTGAAGCTTTCTTT | CASSVQPGRNTEAFF
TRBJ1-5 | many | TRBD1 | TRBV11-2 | TGTGCCAGCAGCTTGGACAGGGCTAGCAATCAGCCCCAGCATTTT | CASSLDRASNQPQHF
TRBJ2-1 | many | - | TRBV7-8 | TGTGCCAGCAGCTTGTCCAGAACTCCTTCCTACAATGAGCAGTTCTTC | CASSLSRTPSYNEQFF
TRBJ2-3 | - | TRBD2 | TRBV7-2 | TGTGCCAGCAGCTCTCGCCAAGCGGGAGGGACAGATACGCAGTATTTT | CASSSRQAGGTDTQYF
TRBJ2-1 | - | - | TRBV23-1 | TGCGCCAGCAGTCAATCGAAGTCACTACTCTACAATGAGCAGTTCTTC | CASSQSKSLLYNEQFF
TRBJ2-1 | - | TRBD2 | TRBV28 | TGTGCCAGCAGTTTAGCGGGAGTAAGGTACAATGAGCAGTTCTTC | CASSLAGVRYNEQFF
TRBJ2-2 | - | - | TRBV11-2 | TGTGCCAGCAGCCCCCAGGGGAACACCGGGGAGCTGTTTTTT | CASSPQGNTGELFF
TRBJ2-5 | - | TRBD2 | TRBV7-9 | TGTGCCAGCAGCTTAGGACTAGCGGGGCCGCCAAAGGAGACCCAGTACTTC | CASSLGLAGPPKETQYF
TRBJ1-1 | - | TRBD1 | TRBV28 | TGTGCCAGCAGCCCAGTAACAGGGGGAAACACTGAAGCTTTCTTT | CASSPVTGGNTEAFF
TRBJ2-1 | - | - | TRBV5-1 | TGCGCCAGCTTGGGTGTGGGCGCCTCCTACAATGAGCAGTTCTTC | CASLGVGASYNEQFF
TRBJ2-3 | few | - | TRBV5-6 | TGTGCCAGCAGCCCCCTCGGGGCGATTGGGGGCACAGATACGCAGTATTTT | CASSPLGAIGGTDTQYF
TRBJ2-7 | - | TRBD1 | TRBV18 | TGTGCCAGCTCTCAGGACAGGGGGGGTCAATACGAGCAGTACTTC | CASSQDRGGQYEQYF
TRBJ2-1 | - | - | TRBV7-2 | TGTGCCAGCAGCTTAGTAGGAGCGCTAGCGAAGGGGAATGAGCAGTTCTTC | CASSLVGALAKGNEQFF
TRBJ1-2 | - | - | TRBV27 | TGTGCCAGCAGTGCCAGGGATCCGGAGTCGAATGGCTACACCTTC | CASSARDPESNGYTF